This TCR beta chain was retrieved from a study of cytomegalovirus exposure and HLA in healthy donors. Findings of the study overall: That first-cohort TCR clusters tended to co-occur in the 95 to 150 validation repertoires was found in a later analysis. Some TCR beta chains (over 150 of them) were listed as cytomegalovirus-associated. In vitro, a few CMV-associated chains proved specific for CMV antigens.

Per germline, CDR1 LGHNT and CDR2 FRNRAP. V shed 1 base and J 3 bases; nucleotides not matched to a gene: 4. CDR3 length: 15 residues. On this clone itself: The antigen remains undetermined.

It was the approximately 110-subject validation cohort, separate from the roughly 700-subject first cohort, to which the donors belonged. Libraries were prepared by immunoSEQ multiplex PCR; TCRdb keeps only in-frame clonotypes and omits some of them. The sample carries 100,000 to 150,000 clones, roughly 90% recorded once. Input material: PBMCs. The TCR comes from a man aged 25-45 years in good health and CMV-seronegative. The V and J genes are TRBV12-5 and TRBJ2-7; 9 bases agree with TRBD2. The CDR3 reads CASGLDNSGGYEQYF. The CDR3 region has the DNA TGTGCTAGTGGTTTGGATAATAGCGGGGGCTACGAGCAGTACTTC.